Reported below is one T cell receptor beta chain. The antigen remains undetermined. These data belong to a study of T-cell reconstitution after alpha-beta-depleted transplantation in children. Study results and caveats: The authors attributed T-cell counts and diversity one year after transplant mostly to newly produced T cells. After transplant, at about two months, alpha-beta T cells were reportedly derived from several hundred expanded graft clones.

V dropped 6 bases and J dropped 4; count of bases not matched to a gene: 7. This CDR3 comprises 16 residues. Germline V gene lookup returns CDR1 MNHEY and CDR2 SMNVEV (reference sequence). The TCRbeta library incorporated unique molecular identifiers. TCRdb ran MiXCR on the PCR reads and lists one entry per CDR3 protein. The repertoire has about 610,000 distinct CDR3 sequences, around 27% of them found once; the top ten carry around a third. The input for sequencing was PBMCs, taken before TCRalphabeta/CD19-depleted stem cell transplant. The clonotype comes from a boy under two years old with Wiskott-Aldrich syndrome, due to receive a stem cell transplant. The V gene is TRBV27, the J gene TRBJ2-1, with 12 bases that match TRBD2. CDR3 residues: CASRILTSGRYNEQFF. The CDR3 region has the DNA TGTGCCAGCAGGATCCTTACTAGCGGGAGGTACAATGAGCAGTTCTTC.